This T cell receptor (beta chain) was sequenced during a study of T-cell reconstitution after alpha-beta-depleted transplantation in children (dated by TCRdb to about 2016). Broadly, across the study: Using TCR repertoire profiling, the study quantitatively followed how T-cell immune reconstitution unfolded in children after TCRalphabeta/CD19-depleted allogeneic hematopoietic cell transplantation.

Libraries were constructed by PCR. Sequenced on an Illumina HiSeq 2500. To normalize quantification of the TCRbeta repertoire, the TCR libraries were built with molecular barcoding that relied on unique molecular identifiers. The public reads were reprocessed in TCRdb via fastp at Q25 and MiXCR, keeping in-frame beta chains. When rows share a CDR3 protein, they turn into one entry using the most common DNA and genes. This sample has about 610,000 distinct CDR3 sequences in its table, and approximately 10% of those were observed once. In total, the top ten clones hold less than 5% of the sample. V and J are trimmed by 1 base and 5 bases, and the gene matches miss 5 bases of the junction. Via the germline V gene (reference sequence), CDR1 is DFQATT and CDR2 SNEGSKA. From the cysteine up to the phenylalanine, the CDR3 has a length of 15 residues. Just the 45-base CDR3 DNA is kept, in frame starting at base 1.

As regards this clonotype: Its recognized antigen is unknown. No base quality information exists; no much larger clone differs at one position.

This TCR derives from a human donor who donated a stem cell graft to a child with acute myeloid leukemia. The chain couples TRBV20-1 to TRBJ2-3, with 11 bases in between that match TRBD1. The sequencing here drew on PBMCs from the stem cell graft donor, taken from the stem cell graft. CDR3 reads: CSARAGQGDLDTQYF. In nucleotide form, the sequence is TGCAGTGCTAGAGCGGGACAGGGGGACTTAGATACGCAGTATTTT.